Here is one T cell receptor (beta chain) with its context. The germline V gene has CDR1 MDHEN and CDR2 SYDVKM. The CDR3 has 14 amino acids. Trimming left V 3 bases short and J 3 bases short, with 11 bases between. Some clones are missing from TCRdb's copy, which holds only in-frame ones; the method was immunoSEQ multiplex PCR. This sample has 60,000 to 75,000 clones, with about 90% found just once. The data were obtained in a study of T cell changes during pregnancy in multiple sclerosis. The sequence derives from a female donor in good health, enrolled as a control in a pregnancy study. The rearrangement uses TRBV28 and TRBJ1-2; D is perhaps TRBD1 (5 bases). Sequencing used peripheral blood, obtained in the second trimester of pregnancy. The CDR3 is CASSLGQGDYGYTF. CDR3 DNA sequence: TGTGCCAGCAGTTTGGGCCAGGGTGACTATGGCTACACCTTC.